A selection of T cell receptor beta chains follows, all from one sample in a study of blood T cell repertoires in COVID-19. Only in-frame clones appear in the TCRdb table, and some are missing; sequencing was by immunoSEQ multiplex PCR. Of some 77,000 clones listed, roughly 80% were seen once; the top ten hold 1.5% to 2%. The specimen sequenced was peripheral blood. The receptors shown here come from a woman between 55 and 75 years old with acute or convalescent COVID-19. The CDR3 runs from the conserved cysteine through the conserved F or W. The D gene is left open where the match is weak. Clone size, where shown, is once, few, many, or a class for clones that have expanded.

>-|TRBV7-2|13|-|TRBJ2-7
CASSFPGHYEQYF
TGTGCCAGCAGCTTCCCGGGACACTACGAGCAGTACTTC
>-|TRBV7-2|14|TRBD1|TRBJ1-1
CASSSRQGVPEAFF
TGTGCCAGCAGCTCCCGACAGGGGGTACCTGAAGCTTTCTTT
>-|TRBV10-3|13|-|TRBJ1-4
CAISEQGSEKLFF
TGTGCCATCAGTGAGCAGGGTAGTGAAAAACTGTTTTTT
>few|TRBV6-1|13|-|TRBJ2-7
CASSEYSSYEQYF
TGTGCCAGCAGTGAATACAGTTCCTACGAGCAGTACTTC
>-|TRBV6-6|16|-|TRBJ1-3
CASIGAGAIRGNTIYF
TGTGCCAGCATCGGGGCAGGGGCGATTCGTGGAAACACCATATATTTT
>-|TRBV19|15|-|TRBJ2-7
CASSIGRQGGYEQYF
TGTGCCAGTAGTATAGGGCGGCAGGGCGGCTACGAGCAGTACTTC
>-|TRBV11-2|15|TRBD1|TRBJ1-2
CASSLTGGQSYGYTF
TGTGCCAGCAGCTTGACAGGGGGCCAAAGCTATGGCTACACCTTC
>once|TRBV6-5|14|-|TRBJ1-2
CASRTFGKHYGYTF
TGTGCCAGCAGGACCTTCGGGAAACATTATGGCTACACCTTC
>once|TRBV27|16|-|TRBJ2-7
CASSLSAHFSDHEQYF
TGTGCCAGCAGTTTATCGGCCCACTTTAGCGACCACGAGCAGTACTTC
>-|TRBV7-2|14|TRBD1|TRBJ1-2
CASSYYDRGDGYTF
TGTGCCAGCAGCTACTACGACAGGGGGGATGGCTACACCTTC
>-|TRBV7-6|13|TRBD1|TRBJ1-2
CASSPTGNYGYTF
TGTGCCAGCAGCCCGACAGGGAACTATGGCTACACCTTC
>-|TRBV9|15|-|TRBJ1-4
CASSVDWGPREKLFF
TGTGCCAGCAGCGTAGATTGGGGGCCTCGGGAAAAACTGTTTTTT
>-|TRBV7-3|15|-|TRBJ1-3
CASSLEGGTGNTIYF
TGTGCCAGCAGCTTAGAGGGGGGGACTGGAAACACCATATATTTT
>-|TRBV5-1|18|TRBD1|TRBJ1-4
CASSLAGTGDPTNEKLFF
TGCGCCAGCAGCTTGGCCGGGACAGGGGATCCAACTAATGAAAAACTGTTTTTT
>few|TRBV29-1|12|-|TRBJ2-1
CSASVEYNEQFF
TGCAGCGCGTCGGTTGAGTACAATGAGCAGTTCTTC
>few|TRBV11-2|16|-|TRBJ1-2
CASSHHRVGFGYGYTF
TGTGCCAGCAGCCACCACAGGGTCGGGTTCGGCTATGGCTACACCTTC
>few|TRBV28|15|TRBD1|TRBJ2-1
CASRIEDRYYNEQFF
TGTGCCAGCCGAATCGAGGACAGGTACTACAATGAGCAGTTCTTC
>-|TRBV28|15|TRBD2|TRBJ2-1
CASSLAGGPENEQFF
TGTGCCAGCAGCCTAGCGGGAGGGCCAGAAAATGAGCAGTTCTTC
>-|TRBV4-2|18|-|TRBJ1-4
CASSPGRKRGTTNEKLFF
TGTGCCAGCAGTCCCGGGAGGAAACGAGGCACAACTAATGAAAAACTGTTTTTT
>-|TRBV5-6|15|TRBD1|TRBJ1-2
CASSKGQGIGGGYTF
TGTGCCAGCAGCAAAGGACAGGGAATAGGTGGCGGCTACACCTTC
>-|TRBV2|18|-|TRBJ2-2
CASSETSVRTRPTGELFF
TGTGCCAGCAGTGAAACAAGCGTACGGACAAGACCGACCGGGGAGCTGTTTTTT
>-|TRBV2|14|-|TRBJ1-3
CASRSDGTGNTIYF
TGTGCCAGCAGATCAGACGGGACTGGAAACACCATATATTTT
>-|TRBV6-5|14|TRBD1|TRBJ1-2
CASVFTGGNYGYTF
TGTGCCAGCGTTTTTACAGGGGGCAACTATGGCTACACCTTC
>-|TRBV9|14|-|TRBJ2-7
CASGPSGMSYEQYF
TGTGCCAGCGGACCTTCAGGGATGTCGTACGAGCAGTACTTC
>-|TRBV19|16|-|TRBJ1-1
CASSSQGASPGPEAFF
TGTGCCAGTAGTTCCCAAGGGGCCAGCCCGGGCCCTGAAGCTTTCTTT
>-|TRBV19|12|-|TRBJ1-1
CASSERNTEAFF
TGTGCCAGTTCAGAACGGAACACTGAAGCTTTCTTT
>once|TRBV28|15|-|TRBJ1-5
CASSDFRSGNQPQHF
TGTGCCAGCAGTGATTTTAGGAGCGGCAATCAGCCCCAGCATTTT
>once|TRBV5-4|16|-|TRBJ1-1
CASSFSTRTTNTEAFF
TGTGCCAGCAGCTTTTCTACAAGGACTACGAACACTGAAGCTTTCTTT
>many|TRBV30|11|-|TRBJ2-5
CAWSVLGTQYF
TGTGCCTGGAGTGTACTCGGGACCCAGTACTTC
>once|TRBV7-7|16|-|TRBJ1-4
CASSAGTGGQNEKLFF
TGTGCTAGCAGCGCGGGAACGGGGGGCCAAAATGAAAAACTGTTTTTT
>-|TRBV7-9|14|TRBD1|TRBJ2-7
CASSHTGQTYEQYF
TGTGCCAGCAGCCATACGGGACAGACCTACGAGCAGTACTTC
>-|TRBV19|13|-|TRBJ2-7
CASSIDLRYEQYF
TGTGCCAGTAGTATAGATTTGCGCTACGAGCAGTACTTC
>-|TRBV28|17|TRBD2|TRBJ2-3
CASSLLTSGGAGDTQYF
TGTGCCAGCAGTTTATTGACTAGCGGGGGGGCGGGAGATACGCAGTATTTT
>-|TRBV28|15|-|TRBJ1-6
CASSPGTPNNSPLHF
TGTGCCAGCAGTCCCGGGACACCGAATAATTCACCCCTCCACTTT
>-|TRBV5-1|14|TRBD2|TRBJ2-3
CASSSDSGSDTQYF
TGCGCCAGCAGCTCAGATAGCGGGAGTGATACGCAGTATTTT
>-|TRBV28|15|-|TRBJ1-3
CASSETLMVGNTIYF
TGTGCCAGCAGTGAAACCCTAATGGTTGGAAACACCATATATTTT
>-|TRBV7-9|14|-|TRBJ1-6
CASTGSSYNSPLHF
TGTGCCAGCACAGGGAGCTCCTATAATTCACCCCTCCACTTT
>-|TRBV5-4|16|-|TRBJ1-1
CASSTKQVRVNTEAFF
TGTGCCAGCAGCACAAAACAGGTTAGGGTGAACACTGAAGCTTTCTTT
>-|TRBV6-5|15|TRBD2|TRBJ2-1
CASNSGLAAYNEQFF
TGTGCCAGCAATTCGGGACTAGCGGCCTACAATGAGCAGTTCTTC
>-|TRBV2|13|-|TRBJ1-1
CASRKGGRTEAFF
TGTGCCAGCAGAAAAGGGGGACGCACTGAAGCTTTCTTT
>few|TRBV7-2|15|-|TRBJ1-5
CASSLERHSNQPQHF
TGTGCCAGCAGCTTAGAGCGTCATAGCAATCAGCCCCAGCATTTT
>-|TRBV18|17|-|TRBJ1-3
CASSPSAIWSSGNTIYF
TGTGCCAGCTCACCATCGGCTATTTGGAGCTCTGGAAACACCATATATTTT
>-|TRBV13|14|-|TRBJ2-7
CASSSKYQVHEQYF
TGTGCCAGCAGCTCGAAGTATCAGGTCCACGAGCAGTACTTC
>once|TRBV7-3|13|-|TRBJ2-5
CASSLTSGETQYF
TGTGCCAGCAGCTTGACAAGCGGAGAGACCCAGTACTTC
>-|TRBV30|16|TRBD2|TRBJ2-2
CAFLTSGGQVTGELFF
TGTGCCTTCCTGACTAGCGGGGGGCAGGTAACCGGGGAGCTGTTTTTT